This entry lists 3 T cell receptor beta chains sequenced from one sample in a study of T cell responses to AZD1222 COVID-19 vaccine. Measured with immunoSEQ multiplex PCR; TCRdb has only the in-frame clones, and not every one. The table shows about 180,000 clones, with around 88% occurring only once. The starting material was peripheral blood, obtained 28 days after the second AZD1222 dose. The receptors come from an adult who received the AZD1222 COVID-19 vaccine.

The chain combines TRBV5-1 with TRBJ2-4; 14 positions agree with TRBD2. This CDR3 is 14 amino acids long. The germline CDR1 and CDR2 sequences are SGHRS and YFSETQ. The V gene end was trimmed by 3 bases and the J gene end by 13 bases; junction bases not matched to a gene: 6. In DNA, the CDR3 is TGCGCCAGCAGCTCCGGGACTAGCGGGGGCCCCCAGTACTTC. It is translated as CASSSGTSGGPQYF.

The chain recombines TRBV5-1 with TRBJ2-3, with 11 bases that match TRBD2. Germline-derived CDR1 and CDR2 are SGHRS and YFSETQ. The CDR3 extends over 16 amino acids. The J segment lost 0 bases and the V segment lost 4 bases, leaving 4 bases of the junction unmatched. The CDR3 spells CASSGLAGPSTDTQYF. CDR3 DNA: TGCGCCAGCAGCGGACTAGCGGGCCCTAGCACAGATACGCAGTATTTT.

This clone was recorded once. The CDR3: CASSMLAGANQPQHF. The CDR3 DNA follows: TGTGCCAGTAGTATGCTGGCAGGTGCCAATCAGCCCCAGCATTTT. The rearrangement uses TRBV19 and TRBJ1-5; D is ambiguous. The V end was cut by 3 bases, the J end by 3 bases, with 12 bases between. Germline V lookup: CDR1 LNHDA, CDR2 SQIVND (reference sequence). This CDR3 contains 15 residues.